The rows below give T cell receptor beta chains drawn from one sample of a study of blood T cells in healthy people across ages. TCRdb redid the calling of the 5' RACE reads with MiXCR, one entry per CDR3 protein. The sample shows about 970,000 distinct CDR3 sequences, approximately 50% of them seen only once. Source material: blood. Receptor source: a woman aged 60 to 75 in good health. Both conserved end residues are trimmed from each CDR3.

J gene,V gene,CDR3 protein
TRBJ2-1,TRBV20-1,SARDPWTNTYNEQF
TRBJ2-3,TRBV29-1,SLSLFIESDTQY
TRBJ2-5,TRBV21-1,TSSKVPSCGQETQY
TRBJ2-7,TRBV4-1,TSSPQVRAYEQY
TRBJ2-5,TRBV4-2,ASSQARDDLYQETQY
TRBJ1-5,TRBV12-3/TRBV12-4,ASSLVAGQGYSNQPQH
TRBJ2-4,TRBV20-1,SALAGEAGGGQY
TRBJ2-7,TRBV9,ASSAGPEEYEQY
NA,TRBV27,ASAPATGTSAEQY
TRBJ2-3,TRBV11-3,ASSFRGAYDTQY
TRBJ2-2,TRBV4-1,ASSIAGGYTGELF
TRBJ1-4,TRBV5-1,ASSLEARGGEGKLF
TRBJ2-1,TRBV29-1,SVVGGRAYNEQF
TRBJ1-2,TRBV20-1,SASSGTGGRGHYGYT
TRBJ2-5,TRBV11-2,ASSSTLAKETQY
TRBJ2-5,TRBV7-9,ASSFPVGTQY
TRBJ1-2,TRBV6-5,ASSYSGGEGLDGYT
TRBJ1-4,TRBV7-2,ASSLVRGANEKLF
TRBJ2-1,TRBV5-1,ASSLAVTNSYNEQF
TRBJ2-5,TRBV4-1,ASSYGLSGETQY
TRBJ2-7,TRBV16,ASSHDGVYEQY
TRBJ1-6,TRBV28,ASSSRGSPLH
TRBJ2-3,TRBV5-6,ASNGEGRTDTQY
TRBJ1-1,TRBV10-3,AISESLTLGTEAF
TRBJ2-1,TRBV29-1,SVEPPDSYNEQF
TRBJ2-7,TRBV4-2,ASSQMDSETGRSYEQY
TRBJ1-6,TRBV6-6,ASSYRTGDSPLH
TRBJ2-5,TRBV6-2/TRBV6-3,ASRQTSVETQY
TRBJ1-2,TRBV7-2,ASGLRGFDGYT
TRBJ2-4,TRBV11-2,ASSLGTSGKQY
TRBJ2-7,TRBV20-1,SGVAGGPYNEQY
TRBJ2-7,TRBV2,ASSEVNSRWEQY
NA,TRBV7-8,ASSFGPTSGDEQY
NA,TRBV12-3/TRBV12-4,ASTLLTGGRREQY
TRBJ2-5,TRBV7-8,ASSLAEGLKETQY
TRBJ1-2,TRBV7-6,ASSPQSGLDGYT
NA,TRBV7-3,ASSTSGTGALHEQY
TRBJ2-5,TRBV4-1,ASSQHRQGQETQY
TRBJ1-5,TRBV10-3,AISEDSDQPQH
TRBJ2-1,TRBV7-2,ASSSNRAGYNEQF
TRBJ2-3,TRBV7-8,ASSFDSDTQY
TRBJ2-1,TRBV12-3/TRBV12-4,ASRPGLPHNEQF
TRBJ2-5,TRBV12-3/TRBV12-4,ASSPGGGARTQY
TRBJ2-7,TRBV27,ASTRVGTSGLSSYEQY
TRBJ2-1,TRBV4-2,ASSQDFSNFEQF
TRBJ2-7,TRBV28,ASKLSGSGYEQY
TRBJ2-7,TRBV12-3/TRBV12-4,ASRITGTQDYEQY
TRBJ2-5,TRBV6-1,ASTGTGRGETQY
TRBJ1-2,TRBV20-1,SAIAGWMGYGYT
TRBJ2-7,TRBV6-1,ASSEALLFNRLAGSYEQY
TRBJ1-1,TRBV29-1,SASQGTMNTEAF
TRBJ2-5,TRBV7-2,ASTSTVPQETQY
TRBJ2-1,TRBV7-9,ASSLGEREGSYNEQF
TRBJ2-1,TRBV12-3/TRBV12-4,ASVSRTPLYNEQF
TRBJ2-4,TRBV6-5,ASSPIGLAVLY